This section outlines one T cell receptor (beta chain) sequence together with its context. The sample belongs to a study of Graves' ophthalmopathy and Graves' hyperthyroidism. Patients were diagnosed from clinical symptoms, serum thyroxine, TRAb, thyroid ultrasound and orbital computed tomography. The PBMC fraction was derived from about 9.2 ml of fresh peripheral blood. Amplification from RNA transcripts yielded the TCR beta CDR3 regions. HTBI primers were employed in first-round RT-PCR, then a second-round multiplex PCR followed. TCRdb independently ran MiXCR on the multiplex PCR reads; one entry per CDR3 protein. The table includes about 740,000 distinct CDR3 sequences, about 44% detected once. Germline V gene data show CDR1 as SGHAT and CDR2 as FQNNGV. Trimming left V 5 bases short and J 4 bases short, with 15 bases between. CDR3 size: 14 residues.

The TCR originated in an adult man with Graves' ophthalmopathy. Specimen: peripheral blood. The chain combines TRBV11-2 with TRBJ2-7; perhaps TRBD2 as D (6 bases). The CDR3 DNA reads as TGTGCCAGCAGCCGCTCGGGGGTTGAGTACGAGCAGTACTTC. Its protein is CASSRSGVEYEQYF.